This is a list of T cell receptor beta chains from one sample in a study of blood T cell repertoires in COVID-19. TCRdb's copy holds only in-frame clones and misses some; the assay was immunoSEQ multiplex PCR. The table has roughly 200,000 clones, around nine tenths seen once; the top ten hold about a fifth. Sequenced sample: peripheral blood. The receptor source for this set is a man aged 60-69 years with active or convalescent COVID-19. Both conserved end residues are part of each CDR3. Fields, in order: clone size, D gene, J gene, V gene, CDR3 protein, CDR3 DNA. A D gene is named only where the DNA matches it firmly. Clone size, where shown, is once, few, many, or a class for clones that have expanded.

size: -
D: TRBD2
J: TRBJ2-1
V: TRBV7-9
CDR3: CASSLDGGDEQFF
DNA: TGTGCCAGCAGCTTAGACGGGGGGGATGAGCAGTTCTTC

size: -
D: TRBD1
J: TRBJ1-2
V: TRBV20-1
CDR3: CSAGGTDGYTF
DNA: TGCAGTGCTGGAGGGACAGATGGCTACACCTTC

size: -
D: TRBD1
J: TRBJ2-5
V: TRBV18
CDR3: CASSTGAVETQYF
DNA: TGTGCCAGCTCAACAGGGGCGGTGGAGACCCAGTACTTC

size: -
D: -
J: TRBJ2-7
V: TRBV29-1
CDR3: CSVSTTTQTEQYF
DNA: TGCAGCGTCTCAACCACAACGCAGACAGAGCAGTACTTC

size: few
D: TRBD2
J: TRBJ2-1
V: TRBV6-5
CDR3: CASSLLAGGLGEQFF
DNA: TGTGCCAGCAGCCTACTAGCGGGGGGGCTAGGTGAGCAGTTCTTC

size: -
D: TRBD2
J: TRBJ2-3
V: TRBV6-5
CDR3: CASSYSASGPTDTQYF
DNA: TGTGCCAGCAGTTACTCAGCTAGCGGACCCACAGATACGCAGTATTTT

size: -
D: TRBD1
J: TRBJ1-4
V: TRBV28
CDR3: CASSLTGVREKLFF
DNA: TGTGCCAGCAGTCTAACAGGGGTTCGAGAAAAACTGTTTTTT

size: -
D: -
J: TRBJ1-3
V: TRBV30
CDR3: CAWNSKGVGYFAIYF
DNA: TGTGCCTGGAATTCTAAAGGGGTCGGATACTTCGCCATATATTTT

size: once
D: -
J: TRBJ1-1
V: TRBV2
CDR3: CASRWGGRGTEAFF
DNA: TGTGCCAGCAGATGGGGGGGACGGGGCACTGAAGCTTTCTTT

size: -
D: -
J: TRBJ1-2
V: TRBV5-3
CDR3: CARSSLQGGGYTF
DNA: TGTGCCAGAAGCAGTCTTCAGGGCGGCGGCTACACCTTC